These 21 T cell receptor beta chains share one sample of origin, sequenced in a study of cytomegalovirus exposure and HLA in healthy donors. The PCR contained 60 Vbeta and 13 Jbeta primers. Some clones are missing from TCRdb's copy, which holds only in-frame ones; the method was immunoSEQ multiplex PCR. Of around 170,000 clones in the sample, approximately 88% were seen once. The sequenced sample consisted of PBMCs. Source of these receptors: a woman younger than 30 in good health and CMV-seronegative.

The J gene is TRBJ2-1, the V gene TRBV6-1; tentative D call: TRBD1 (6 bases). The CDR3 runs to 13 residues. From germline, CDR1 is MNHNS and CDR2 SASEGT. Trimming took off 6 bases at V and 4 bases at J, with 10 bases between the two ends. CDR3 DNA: TGTGCCAGCAGAGGGACATTATACAATGAGCAGTTCTTC. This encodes CASRGTLYNEQFF.

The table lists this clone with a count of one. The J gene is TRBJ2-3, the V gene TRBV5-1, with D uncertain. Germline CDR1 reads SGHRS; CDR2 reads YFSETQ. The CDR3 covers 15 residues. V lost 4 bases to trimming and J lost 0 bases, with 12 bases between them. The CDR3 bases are TGCGCCAGCAGCCGAGACACTGCTAGCACAGATACGCAGTATTTT. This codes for CASSRDTASTDTQYF.

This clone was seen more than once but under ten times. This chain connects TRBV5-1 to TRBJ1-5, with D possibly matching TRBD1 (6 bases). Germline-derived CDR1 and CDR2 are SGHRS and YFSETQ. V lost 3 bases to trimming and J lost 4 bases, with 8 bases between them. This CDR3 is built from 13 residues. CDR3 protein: CASSSGVNQPQHF. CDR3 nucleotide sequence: TGCGCCAGCAGCTCAGGGGTTAATCAGCCCCAGCATTTT.

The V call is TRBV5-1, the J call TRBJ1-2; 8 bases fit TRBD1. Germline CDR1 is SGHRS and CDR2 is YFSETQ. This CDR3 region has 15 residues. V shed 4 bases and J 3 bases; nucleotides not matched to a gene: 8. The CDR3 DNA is TGCGCCAGCAGCAGACACAGGGGGATCGACTATGGCTACACCTTC. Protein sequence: CASSRHRGIDYGYTF.

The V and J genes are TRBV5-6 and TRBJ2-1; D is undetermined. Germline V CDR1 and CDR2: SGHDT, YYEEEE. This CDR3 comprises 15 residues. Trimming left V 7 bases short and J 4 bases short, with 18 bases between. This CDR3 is CASQTGPEKYNEQFF. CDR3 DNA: TGTGCCAGCCAAACTGGGCCCGAGAAATACAATGAGCAGTTCTTC.

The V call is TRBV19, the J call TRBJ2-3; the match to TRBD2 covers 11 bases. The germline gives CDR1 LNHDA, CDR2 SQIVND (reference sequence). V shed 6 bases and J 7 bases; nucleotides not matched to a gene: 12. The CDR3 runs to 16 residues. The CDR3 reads CASSETGTSGMYTQYF. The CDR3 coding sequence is TGTGCCAGTAGCGAGACCGGGACTAGCGGCATGTATACGCAGTATTTT.

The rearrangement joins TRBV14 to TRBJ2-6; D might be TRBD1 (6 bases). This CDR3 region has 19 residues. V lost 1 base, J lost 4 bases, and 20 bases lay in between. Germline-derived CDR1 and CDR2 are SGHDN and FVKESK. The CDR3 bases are TGTGCCAGCAGCCAAGTGGGGACAAGATTCCCATTGGGGGCCAACGTCCTGACTTTC. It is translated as CASSQVGTRFPLGANVLTF.

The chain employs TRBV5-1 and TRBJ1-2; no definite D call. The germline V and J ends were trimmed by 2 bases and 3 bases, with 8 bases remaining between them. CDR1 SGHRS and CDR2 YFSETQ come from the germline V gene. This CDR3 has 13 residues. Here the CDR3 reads CASSFEGDYGYTF. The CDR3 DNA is TGCGCCAGCAGCTTTGAGGGCGACTATGGCTACACCTTC. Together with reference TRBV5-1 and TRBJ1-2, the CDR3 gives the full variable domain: KAGVTQTPRYLIKTRGQQVTLSCSPISGHRSVSWYQQTPGQGLQFLFEYFSETQRNKGNFPGRFSGRQFSNSRSEMNVSTLELGDSALYLCASSFEGDYGYTFGSGTRLTVV.

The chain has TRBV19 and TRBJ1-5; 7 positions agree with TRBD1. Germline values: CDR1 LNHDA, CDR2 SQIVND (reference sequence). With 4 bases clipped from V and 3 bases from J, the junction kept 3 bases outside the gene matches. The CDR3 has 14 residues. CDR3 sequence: CASSTGQLNQPQHF. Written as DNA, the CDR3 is TGTGCCAGTAGTACGGGACAGCTCAATCAGCCCCAGCATTTT.

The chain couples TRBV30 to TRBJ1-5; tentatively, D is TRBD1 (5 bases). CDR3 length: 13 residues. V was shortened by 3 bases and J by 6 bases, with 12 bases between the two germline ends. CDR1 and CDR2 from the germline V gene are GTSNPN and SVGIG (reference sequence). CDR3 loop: CAWSVQGPQPQHF. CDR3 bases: TGTGCCTGGAGCGTCCAGGGTCCTCAGCCCCAGCATTTT.

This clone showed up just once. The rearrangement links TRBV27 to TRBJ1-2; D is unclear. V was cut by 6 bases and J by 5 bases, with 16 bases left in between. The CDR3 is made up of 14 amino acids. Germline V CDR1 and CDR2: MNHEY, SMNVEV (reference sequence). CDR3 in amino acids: CASRSLEYRYGYTF. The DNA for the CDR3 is TGTGCCAGCAGGTCGTTGGAGTATCGATATGGCTACACCTTC.

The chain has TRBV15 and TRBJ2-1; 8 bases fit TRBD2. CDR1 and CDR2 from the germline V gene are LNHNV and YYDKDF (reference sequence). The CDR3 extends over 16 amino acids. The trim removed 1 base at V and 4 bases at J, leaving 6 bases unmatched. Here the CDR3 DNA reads TGTGCCACCAGCAGAGGTTCGGCGGGGGGTTACAATGAGCAGTTCTTC. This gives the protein CATSRGSAGGYNEQFF.

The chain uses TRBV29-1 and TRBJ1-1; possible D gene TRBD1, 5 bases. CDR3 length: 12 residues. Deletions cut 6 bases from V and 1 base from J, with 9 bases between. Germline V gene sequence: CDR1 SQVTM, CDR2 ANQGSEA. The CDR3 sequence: CSVDDRNTEAFF. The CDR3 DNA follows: TGCAGCGTCGATGACAGGAACACTGAAGCTTTCTTT.

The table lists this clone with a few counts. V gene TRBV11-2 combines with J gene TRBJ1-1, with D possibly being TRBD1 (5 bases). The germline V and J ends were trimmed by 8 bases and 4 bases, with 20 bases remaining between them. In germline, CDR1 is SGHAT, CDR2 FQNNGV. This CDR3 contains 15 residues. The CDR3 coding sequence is TGTGCCAGCGCGGGAGGGGCAGGCATTGGCACTGAAGCTTTCTTT. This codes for CASAGGAGIGTEAFF.

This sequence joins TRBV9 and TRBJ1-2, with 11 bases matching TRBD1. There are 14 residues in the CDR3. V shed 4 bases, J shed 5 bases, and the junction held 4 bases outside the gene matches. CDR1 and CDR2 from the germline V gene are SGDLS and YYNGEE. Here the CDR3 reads CASSPGTGGYGYTF. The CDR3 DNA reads TGTGCCAGCAGCCCCGGGACAGGGGGTTATGGCTACACCTTC.

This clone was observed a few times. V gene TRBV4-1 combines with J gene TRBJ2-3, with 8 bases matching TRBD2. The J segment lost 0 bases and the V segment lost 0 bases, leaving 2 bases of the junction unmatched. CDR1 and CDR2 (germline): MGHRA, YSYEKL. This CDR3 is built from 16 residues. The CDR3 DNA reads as TGCGCCAGCAGCCAAGATCGGGGGGGGAGCACAGATACGCAGTATTTT. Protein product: CASSQDRGGSTDTQYF.

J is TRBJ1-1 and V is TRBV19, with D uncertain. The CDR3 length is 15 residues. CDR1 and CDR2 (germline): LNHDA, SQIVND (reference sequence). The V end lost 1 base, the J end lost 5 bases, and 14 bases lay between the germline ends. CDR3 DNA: TGTGCCAGTAGTATAGGTCAGACACGAGGGACTGAAGCTTTCTTT. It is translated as CASSIGQTRGTEAFF.

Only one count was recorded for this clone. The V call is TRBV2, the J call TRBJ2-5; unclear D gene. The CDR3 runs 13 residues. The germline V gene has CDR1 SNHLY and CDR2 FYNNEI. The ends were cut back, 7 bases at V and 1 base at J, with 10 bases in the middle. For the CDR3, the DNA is TGTGCCAGCATACGTAGAACCCAAGAGACCCAGTACTTC. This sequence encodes CASIRRTQETQYF.

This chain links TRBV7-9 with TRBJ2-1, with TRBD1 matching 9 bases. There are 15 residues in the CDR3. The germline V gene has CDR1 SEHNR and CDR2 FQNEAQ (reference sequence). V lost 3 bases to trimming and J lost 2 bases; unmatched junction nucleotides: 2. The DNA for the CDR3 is TGTGCCAGCAGCTTGGGACAGGGTACCTACAATGAGCAGTTCTTC. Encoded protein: CASSLGQGTYNEQFF.

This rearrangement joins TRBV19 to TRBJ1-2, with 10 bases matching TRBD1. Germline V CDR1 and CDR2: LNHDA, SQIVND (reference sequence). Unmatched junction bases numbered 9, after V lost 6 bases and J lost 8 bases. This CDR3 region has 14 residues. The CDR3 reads CASSPDRGLFGYTF. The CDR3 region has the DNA TGTGCCAGTAGCCCCGACAGGGGGCTATTCGGCTACACCTTC.

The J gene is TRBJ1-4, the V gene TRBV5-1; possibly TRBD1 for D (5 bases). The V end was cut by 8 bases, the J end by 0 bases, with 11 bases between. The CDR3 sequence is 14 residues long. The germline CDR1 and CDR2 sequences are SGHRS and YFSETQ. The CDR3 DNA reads TGCGCCAGTAGACAGACATCAACTAATGAAAAACTGTTTTTT. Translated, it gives CASRQTSTNEKLFF.